This TCR beta chain was captured by sequencing in a study of OX40 agonist ivuxolimab in advanced cancers. Study-level information: From roughly 20 to 85 years was the age range, with a mean of about 56 years, and about 78% were male. Broader study findings: Clonal expansion from baseline to week 6 occurred in both CD4+ and CD8+ T cells.

CDR1 is MGHRA and CDR2 is YSYEKL in the germline V gene. CDR3 length: 19 amino acids. The V gene lost 1 base and the J gene lost 5 bases, with 21 bases spanning the gap. Only in-frame clones appear in the TCRdb table, and some are missing; sequencing was by immunoSEQ multiplex PCR. The sample shows approximately 58,000 clones, approximately 75% of them seen only once. Comment on this clone: Its antigen is undetermined.

The genes are TRBV4-1 and TRBJ1-6; D uncertain. The receptor was derived from an adult with an advanced solid tumor such as melanoma, head and neck, liver or kidney cancer. Sequenced material: CD4+ or CD8+ T cells sorted from blood, taken in a trial of the OX40 agonist ivuxolimab. The DNA for the CDR3 is TGCGCCAGCAGCCAAGGCCGTTTCGCGGCCCCCGAGCATAATTCACCCCTCCACTTT. Translation gives CASSQGRFAAPEHNSPLHF.